A single sample gave rise to the 17 T cell receptor beta chains below, sequenced in a study of T cells in women clearing cervical HPV infection. TCRdb's copy holds only in-frame clones and misses some; the assay was immunoSEQ multiplex PCR. Its table records under 30,000 clones. Sample: blood buffy coat. These receptors were collected from a woman between 18 and 75 years old with a cervical HPV16 infection that either progressed to CIN3+ or cleared (not recorded which).

About this clone itself: The read is 3 residues too short to cover the CDR3 end, so that end is filled in from the germline J gene. The rearrangement joins TRBV2 to TRBJ1-2; a possible D gene is TRBD1 (6 bases). The germline V gene has CDR1 SNHLY and CDR2 FYNNEI. The CDR3 has 16 amino acids. V shed 0 bases and J shed 6 bases, with 17 bases lying between them. CDR3 bases read: TGTGCCAGCAGTGAAGCGCGGGACACGTTTTTTAATGGC. Translated, it gives CASSEARDTFFNG. The full CDR3 sequence reads CASSEARDTFFNGYTF.

Comment on this clone: The CDR3 is cut off 3 residues early in the read; its end comes from the germline J gene. The chain employs TRBV7-6 and TRBJ1-3; no definite D call. The V end was cut by 0 bases, the J end by 0 bases, with 9 bases between. The CDR3 has 16 residues. The germline V gene has CDR1 SGHVS and CDR2 FNYEAQ. CDR3 DNA, as far as it was read: TGTGCCAGCAGCTTAGCTTGGTCGGGCTCTGGAAACACC. Its protein is CASSLAWSGSGNT. The CDR3 as a whole reads CASSLAWSGSGNTIYF.

A word on this clone: The read is 3 residues too short to cover the CDR3 end, so that end is filled in from the germline J gene. V gene TRBV7-9 combines with J gene TRBJ2-7; D may be TRBD1 (5 bases). This CDR3 is 15 amino acids long. V dropped 5 bases and J dropped 4 bases, with 18 bases sitting between them. Germline values: CDR1 SEHNR, CDR2 FQNEAQ (reference sequence). CDR3 region: CASSPGYSRLYEQYF. CDR3 DNA, as far as it was read: TGTGCCAGCAGCCCAGGGTACTCCCGGTTATACGAG.

Notes on this clone: The CDR3 extends 3 residues past the end of the read, so its final part is completed from the germline J gene. The chain recombines TRBV11-2 with TRBJ2-3; 7 bases agree with TRBD1. This CDR3 region has 13 residues. From germline, CDR1 is SGHAT and CDR2 FQNNGV. CDR3 protein: CASSSDRAGTQYF. CDR3 DNA (partial): TGTGCCAGCAGCTCCGACAGGGCCGGGACG.

A word on this clone: The DNA ends 3 residues before the CDR3 does, and the rest of the CDR3 is filled in from the germline J gene. The chain has TRBV19 and TRBJ1-6; D is possibly TRBD1 (5 bases). CDR1 LNHDA and CDR2 SQIVND come from the germline V gene (reference sequence). CDR3 length equals 14 residues. V gave up 5 bases and J gave up 5 bases, with 10 bases separating them. CDR3 bases read: TGTGCCAGTAGTGACAGAGGGGATAATTCACCC. Protein product: CASSDRGDNSP. The CDR3 in full is CASSDRGDNSPLHF.

Concerning this clone itself: Read data end 3 residues before the CDR3 end; the end is taken from the germline J gene. This chain uses TRBV28 with TRBJ1-2; tentatively, D is TRBD1 (6 bases). Between the trimmed V and J ends, which lost 7 bases and 5 bases, there was a span of 8 bases. CDR1 and CDR2 from the germline V gene are MDHEN and SYDVKM. The CDR3 is made up of 11 amino acids. CDR3 residues: CASTTGYGYTF. The sequenced CDR3 bases are TGTGCCAGCACCACAGGGTATGGC.

Comment on this clone: The read stops 3 residues short of the end of the CDR3; the missing end is completed from the germline J gene. The chain employs TRBV7-9 and TRBJ2-1; 10 bases line up with TRBD2. Losses at the gene ends were 5 bases for V and 4 bases for J; bases not matched to a gene: 5. The CDR3 runs 15 residues. From germline, CDR1 is SEHNR and CDR2 FQNEAQ (reference sequence). CDR3: CASSAGTSVYNEQFF. CDR3 DNA, as far as it was read: TGTGCCAGCAGCGCCGGGACTAGCGTTTACAATGAG.

About this clone: The read halts 3 residues ahead of the CDR3 end, with the missing end drawn from the germline J gene. The chain joins TRBV7-6 to TRBJ1-6; the match to TRBD1 covers 7 bases. Germline CDR1 and CDR2: SGHVS and FNYEAQ. V dropped 5 bases and J dropped 5; count of bases not matched to a gene: 9. The CDR3 runs to 16 residues. Here the CDR3 reads CASSPRLQGDNSPLHF. The DNA read from the CDR3 is TGTGCCAGCAGCCCGAGACTCCAGGGGGATAATTCACCC.

Turning to this clone: The read is 3 residues too short to cover the CDR3 end, so that end is filled in from the germline J gene. The J gene is TRBJ2-5, the V gene TRBV28; possible D gene TRBD2, 5 bases. CDR1 MDHEN and CDR2 SYDVKM come from the germline V gene. Trimming stripped 6 bases from V and 1 base from J, with 12 bases between. The CDR3 has 14 amino acids. The CDR3 bases that were read are TGTGCCAGCAGGTCCCACGGGGTCCAAGAGACC. The encoded protein is CASRSHGVQET. In full, the CDR3 reads CASRSHGVQETQYF.

On this clone itself: The read terminates 3 residues before the CDR3 end, so the remaining end is supplied by the germline J gene. The chain recombines TRBV19 with TRBJ2-2; tentatively, D is TRBD1 (5 bases). Per the germline V gene, CDR1 is LNHDA and CDR2 is SQIVND (reference sequence). This CDR3 comprises 16 residues. CDR3 DNA, as far as it was read: TGTGCCAGTAGTATGTCAGGAACTTCTGGGGCCAACGTG. Its protein is CASSMSGTSGANV. The full-length CDR3 reads as CASSMSGTSGANVLFF.

A remark on this clone: Sequencing ends 3 residues short of the CDR3 end; the germline J gene provides the rest. The chain couples TRBV18 to TRBJ2-3, with 7 bases aligning to TRBD2. CDR1 KGHSH and CDR2 LQKENI come from the germline V gene. CDR3 length: 14 amino acids. The sequenced CDR3 bases are TGTGCCAGCTCACCTAGCGGGTCGGGTGAGACG. The encoded protein is CASSPSGSGET. The whole CDR3 reads CASSPSGSGETQYF. Full variable domain (rest looked up from reference TRBV18 and TRBJ2-3): NAGVMQNPRHLVRRRGQEARLRCSPMKGHSHVYWYRQLPEEGLKFMVYLQKENIIDESGMPKERFSAEFPKEGPSILRIQQVVRGDSAAYFCASSPSGSGETQYFGPGTRLTVL.

As to this clone: The read ends 3 residues shy of where the CDR3 ends; the end is completed using the germline J gene. This chain links TRBV10-3 with TRBJ2-7, with 7 bases aligning to TRBD1. CDR1 ENHRY and CDR2 SYGVKD come from the germline V gene. This CDR3 region has 13 residues. Germline trimming cut 11 bases from V and 3 bases from J; bases unmatched to any gene: 10. The CDR3 bases that were read are TGTGCCGGCAGCTCCGGGACAGACTACGAG. It is translated as CAGSSGTDYE. Given in full, the CDR3 is CAGSSGTDYEQYF.

With regard to this clone: The read ends 3 residues before the CDR3 terminus; that terminus is restored from the germline J gene. This chain links TRBV18 with TRBJ2-1; D ambiguous. Germline V CDR1 and CDR2: KGHSH, LQKENI. This CDR3 spans 19 amino acids. Trimming stripped 5 bases from V and 0 bases from J, with 23 bases between. The sequenced part of the CDR3 DNA is TGTGCCAGCTCATCGTGGCAGACCAATAGCCCGGGCTCCTACAATGAG. This sequence encodes CASSSWQTNSPGSYNE. Given in full, the CDR3 is CASSSWQTNSPGSYNEQFF. Complete variable domain (other parts from reference TRBV18 and TRBJ2-1): NAGVMQNPRHLVRRRGQEARLRCSPMKGHSHVYWYRQLPEEGLKFMVYLQKENIIDESGMPKERFSAEFPKEGPSILRIQQVVRGDSAAYFCASSSWQTNSPGSYNEQFFGPGTRLTVL.

For this clone: The read stops 3 residues short of the end of the CDR3; the missing end is completed from the germline J gene. The V and J genes are TRBV6-1 and TRBJ2-3; 9 bases are shared with TRBD1. The CDR3 is made up of 14 amino acids. The germline V gene encodes CDR1 MNHNS and CDR2 SASEGT. V was clipped by 4 bases and J by 3 bases; unmatched bases: 2. The CDR3 DNA, read in part, is TGTGCCAGCAGTGCGGGACAGGGAACAGATACG. Its protein is CASSAGQGTDT. The whole CDR3 is CASSAGQGTDTQYF.

Turning to this clone: The read terminates 3 residues before the CDR3 end, so the remaining end is supplied by the germline J gene. The chain has TRBV5-1 and TRBJ2-3; D not resolved. The CDR3 is 15 residues long. Germline V lookup: CDR1 SGHRS, CDR2 YFSETQ. CDR3 in amino acids: CASSDGSSEVETQYF. Partial CDR3 DNA: TGCGCCAGCAGCGACGGGTCCTCAGAGGTGGAGACG.

About this clone: The sequence runs out 3 residues before the end of the CDR3; the remainder is reconstructed from the germline J gene. V and J are TRBV19 and TRBJ2-3, with D maybe TRBD1 (5 bases). The CDR3 covers 13 residues. Germline values: CDR1 LNHDA, CDR2 SQIVND (reference sequence). The CDR3 protein is CASSIRVRQPQYF. CDR3 bases read: TGTGCCAGTAGTATCAGGGTCAGGCAGCCG.

As to this clone: Read sequence stops 3 residues before the CDR3 end, and the germline J gene provides the missing end. The chain combines TRBV28 with TRBJ2-1, with 16 bases that match TRBD2. This CDR3 is built from 19 residues. V trimming: 5 bases; J trimming: 6 bases; junction bases outside the gene matches: 13. Looked up from germline, CDR1 is MDHEN and CDR2 is SYDVKM. CDR3 DNA, as far as it was read: TGTGCCAGCAGTACCGCCTGGGGACTAGCGGGAGGGCCTTCCAATGAG. Protein: CASSTAWGLAGGPSNE. Given in full, the CDR3 is CASSTAWGLAGGPSNEQFF.